This TCR beta chain was identified in a study of blood T cell repertoires in COVID-19. Across the study: For recovered donors of Cohort 3, there were two negative PCRs, clearance, or symptom resolution.

V trimming: 1 base; J trimming: 0 bases; junction bases outside the gene matches: 2. The CDR3 covers 15 residues. Looked up from germline, CDR1 is MGHRA and CDR2 is YSYEKL. In the study's own analysis: Estimates of nucleated cell counts were drawn from the amplification of reference gene primers. Method: immunoSEQ multiplex PCR; TCRdb's copy keeps in-frame clones and lacks some. That table supplies the V and J calls and clone size; D and trimming were determined from the DNA. The repertoire consists of 150,000 to 200,000 clones, with about 85% occurring once and the leading ten covering roughly 25%. The sample taken for sequencing was PBMCs or T cells enriched from blood (not recorded which). The receptor comes from a woman in her thirties or forties in a cohort exposed to, infected with or recovered from COVID-19 (not recorded which). This chain connects TRBV4-1 to TRBJ2-7, with 8 bases aligning to TRBD1. The CDR3 spells CASSQGDRLSYEQYF. The CDR3 region has the DNA TGCGCCAGCAGCCAAGGGGACAGGCTCTCCTACGAGCAGTACTTC.